The present TCR beta chain was sequenced within a study of blood T cell repertoires in COVID-19. Study context: There were acute and convalescent COVID-19 samples, and they came from the United States, Italy and Spain.

The CDR3 has 14 amino acids. Germline-derived CDR1 and CDR2 are SGHRS and YFSETQ. The V segment lost 5 bases and the J segment 1 base; nucleotides outside the gene matches: 3. The protocol was immunoSEQ multiplex PCR, while the TCRdb copy is restricted to in-frame clones and leaves out a portion. Of 65,000 to 75,000 clones in the sample, 80% to 90% were seen once. V gene TRBV5-1 combines with J gene TRBJ2-3; 8 bases align to TRBD2. This receptor was taken from a man aged 50 to 59 with active COVID-19. Sequenced sample: peripheral blood. CDR3 residues: CASSYSGGTDTQYF. The CDR3 coding sequence is TGCGCCAGCAGTTATAGCGGGGGCACAGATACGCAGTATTTT. Variable domain in full (rest from reference TRBV5-1 and TRBJ2-3): KAGVTQTPRYLIKTRGQQVTLSCSPISGHRSVSWYQQTPGQGLQFLFEYFSETQRNKGNFPGRFSGRQFSNSRSEMNVSTLELGDSALYLCASSYSGGTDTQYFGPGTRLTVL.